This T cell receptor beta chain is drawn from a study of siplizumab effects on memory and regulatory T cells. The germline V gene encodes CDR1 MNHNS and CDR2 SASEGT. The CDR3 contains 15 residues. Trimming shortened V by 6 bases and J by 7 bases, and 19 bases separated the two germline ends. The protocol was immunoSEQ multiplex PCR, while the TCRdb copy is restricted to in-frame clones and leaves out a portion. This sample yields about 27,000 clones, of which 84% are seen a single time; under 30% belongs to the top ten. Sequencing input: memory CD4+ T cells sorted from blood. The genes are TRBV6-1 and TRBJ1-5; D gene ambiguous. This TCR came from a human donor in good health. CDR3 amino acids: CASRSPGLLGQPQHF. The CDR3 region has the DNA TGTGCCAGCAGATCGCCGGGTCTCCTTGGGCAGCCCCAGCATTTT.